This T cell receptor beta chain was identified in a study of neurological immune-mediated disorders. From germline, CDR1 is SGDLS and CDR2 YYNGEE. V was cut by 4 bases and J by 0 bases, with 7 bases left in between. CDR3 size: 13 residues. From the 5' RACE reads, TCRdb called clonotypes with MiXCR, one entry per CDR3 protein. This sample yields 20,000 to 30,000 distinct CDR3 sequences, of which roughly 12% are seen a single time; about a sixth belongs to the top ten. This clonotype was seen repeatedly, ten times or more. This rearrangement joins TRBV9 to TRBJ1-1; D is possibly TRBD1 (6 bases). The receptor comes from a woman in her forties with HTLV-1-associated myelopathy (HAM/TSP). Source material: PBMCs. CDR3 DNA sequence: TGTGCCAGCAGCTCAGGGGTGAACACTGAAGCTTTCTTT. Protein sequence: CASSSGVNTEAFF.